This T cell receptor beta chain was recovered during a study of CD8 T cells in ankylosing spondylitis. The study, taken as a whole, reports: Past research had described some motif variants in reactive arthritis synovial fluid and blood. Made up of eight highly homologous variants, a TCR beta motif appeared characteristic of ankylosing spondylitis blood. Matched synovial fluid from ankylosing spondylitis patients was reported to be enriched for disease-linked clones.

With molecular barcodes, quantitative 5'-RACE was used to make the TCR beta libraries. TCRdb passed the 5' RACE reads through MiXCR, listing each CDR3 protein once. The table lists roughly 700,000 distinct CDR3 sequences, roughly 19% of them singletons. The table lists this clonotype with a few counts. Its antigen is unknown. Source material: blood, either unsorted or a sorted T cell fraction (not recorded which). The receptor's source is a male donor with ankylosing spondylitis.

CDR3 in DNA: TGTGCCAGCAGTGAACAAGGGTACACTGAAGCTTTCTTT. It encodes CASSEQGYTEAFF. The chain recombines TRBV25-1 with TRBJ1-1; D not certain. V was cut by 2 bases and J by 3 bases, with 7 bases left in between. Germline CDR1 is MGHDK and CDR2 is SYGVNS. This CDR3 comprises 13 residues. The full variable domain, with the rest looked up from reference TRBV25-1 and TRBJ1-1, is EADIYQTPRYLVIGTGKKITLECSQTMGHDKMYWYQQDPGMELHLIHYSYGVNSTEKGDLSSESTVSRIRTEHFPLTLESARPSHTSQYLCASSEQGYTEAFFGQGTRLTVV.